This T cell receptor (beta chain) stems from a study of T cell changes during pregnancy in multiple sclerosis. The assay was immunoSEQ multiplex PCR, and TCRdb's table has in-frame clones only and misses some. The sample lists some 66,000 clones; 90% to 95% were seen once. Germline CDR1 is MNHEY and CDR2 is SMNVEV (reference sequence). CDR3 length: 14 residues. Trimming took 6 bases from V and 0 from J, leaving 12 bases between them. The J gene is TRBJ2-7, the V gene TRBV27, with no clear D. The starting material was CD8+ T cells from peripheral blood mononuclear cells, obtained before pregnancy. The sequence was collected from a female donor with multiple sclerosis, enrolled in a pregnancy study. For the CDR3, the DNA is TGTGCCAGCAGCCCCTCGGTTAGCTCCTACGAGCAGTACTTC. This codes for CASSPSVSSYEQYF.